The 19 T cell receptor beta chains below come from one sample, sequenced in a study of T cell responses to AZD1222 COVID-19 vaccine. Profiling relied on immunoSEQ multiplex PCR, and the TCRdb table lists in-frame clones only, not all of them. The sample lists 150,000 to 200,000 clones, roughly nine tenths occurring once. The sample in question was peripheral blood, obtained 28 days after the second dose of the MenACWY control vaccine. The source of these receptors is an adult who received the MenACWY meningococcal vaccine as a control.

The chain uses TRBV3-1 (or the pseudogene TRBV3-2) and TRBJ2-2; TRBD1 aligns across 7 bases. With 4 bases clipped from V and 5 bases from J, the junction kept 10 bases outside the gene matches. Germline loops: CDR1 LGHDT, CDR2 YNNKEL (reference sequence). CDR3 length equals 16 residues. CDR3 nucleotides: TGTGCCAGCAGCCTCAGAAGACAGGGAAGGACCGGGGAGCTGTTTTTT. The encoded protein is CASSLRRQGRTGELFF.

The rearrangement uses TRBV7-2 and TRBJ2-1; no firm D call. CDR3 length: 14 amino acids. Germline V gene sequence: CDR1 SGHTA, CDR2 FQGNSA. V was trimmed by 2 bases and J by 10 bases, leaving 15 bases between them. CDR3 sequence reads: CASSLSIPGREQFF. DNA for the CDR3: TGTGCCAGCAGCTTAAGTATTCCGGGTCGGGAGCAGTTCTTC.

About this clone: Different DNA sequences within this sample yield the same CDR3. The rearrangement links TRBV29-1 to TRBJ1-4, with D perhaps TRBD1 (6 bases). This CDR3 contains 12 residues. Germline CDR1 is SQVTM and CDR2 is ANQGSEA. The V and J ends lost 1 base and 7 bases respectively, with 7 bases between them. The CDR3 sequence is CSVEGRGEKLFF. CDR3 nucleotides: TGCAGCGTTGAAGGCAGGGGTGAAAAACTGTTTTTT.

The CDR3 loop reads CASSLGGTTGHYGYTF. In nucleotides, the CDR3 is TGCGCCAGCAGCTTGGGTGGGACGACAGGGCACTATGGCTACACCTTC. The chain recombines TRBV5-1 with TRBJ1-2, with TRBD1 matching over 7 bases. Germline CDR1 SGHRS, CDR2 YFSETQ. V lost 0 bases to trimming and J lost 3 bases; unmatched junction nucleotides: 8. This CDR3 region has 16 residues.

This clone is medium-sized (0.01 to 0.1%) by share. V gene TRBV10-2 combines with J gene TRBJ1-2, with D hard to call. The CDR3 consists of 14 residues. Trimming left V 7 bases short and J 2 bases short, with 14 bases between. The germline CDR1 and CDR2 sequences are WSHSY and SAAADI. As DNA, the CDR3 is TGCGCCAGCACCCCGGCTCGGACCAACTATGGCTACACCTTC. This codes for CASTPARTNYGYTF.

The V gene is TRBV7-2, the J gene TRBJ1-5; D gene uncertain. Germline values: CDR1 SGHTA, CDR2 FQGNSA. The CDR3 length is 13 residues. Deletions cut 2 bases from V and 1 base from J, with 3 bases between. The CDR3 coding sequence is TGTGCCAGCAGCTTATTAAGCAATCAGCCCCAGCATTTT. Its protein is CASSLLSNQPQHF.

This chain joins TRBV14 and TRBJ2-5; unclear D gene. Germline-derived CDR1 and CDR2 are SGHDN and FVKESK. The CDR3 consists of 14 residues. V was shortened by 2 bases and J by 2 bases, with 9 bases between the two germline ends. CDR3 nucleotide sequence: TGTGCCAGCAGCCAAATTCGCGAGCAAGAGACCCAGTACTTC. Translating it yields CASSQIREQETQYF.

V and J are TRBV5-6 and TRBJ1-4, with TRBD1 identical over 8 bases. Losses at the gene ends were 2 bases for V and 5 bases for J; bases not matched to a gene: 8. Germline assignment: CDR1 SGHDT and CDR2 YYEEEE. This CDR3 is built from 16 residues. CDR3 sequence: CASSFRRTGMNEKLFF. In DNA form, the CDR3 reads TGTGCCAGCAGCTTCCGTCGGACAGGGATGAATGAAAAACTGTTTTTT.

This chain connects TRBV7-9 to TRBJ2-2; 11 bases map to TRBD2. The CDR3 loop spans 16 amino acids. CDR1 is SEHNR, CDR2 FQNEAQ, per germline (reference sequence). The junction had 5 bases not matched to a gene; V was cut back by 1 base and J by 7 bases. The CDR3 loop is CASSLVAGGPIGELFF. For the CDR3, the DNA is TGTGCCAGCAGCTTAGTAGCGGGAGGGCCAATCGGGGAGCTGTTTTTT.

This clone was detected only once. The DNA for the CDR3 is TGTGCCACCAAGGGACTAGGGCAATCCTACGAGCAGTACTTC. It codes for CATKGLGQSYEQYF. This rearrangement joins TRBV19 to TRBJ2-7, with 8 bases that match TRBD2. J gave up 1 base and V 10 bases, and 9 bases lay outside the gene matches. The CDR3 is 14 residues long. Germline V CDR1 and CDR2: LNHDA, SQIVND (reference sequence).

The rearrangement uses TRBV7-2 and TRBJ1-6; TRBD1 matches at 7 bases. CDR1 and CDR2 from the germline V gene are SGHTA and FQGNSA. This CDR3 has 18 residues. V gave up 1 base and J gave up 5 bases; unmatched junction bases: 11. CDR3 nucleotide sequence: TGTGCCAGCAGCTTAGGGAGGAGGGGGACAGCCCATAATTCACCCCTCCACTTT. Amino acid sequence: CASSLGRRGTAHNSPLHF. The full variable domain, completed using reference TRBV7-2 and TRBJ1-6, is GAGVSQSPSNKVTEKGKDVELRCDPISGHTALYWYRQSLGQGLEFLIYFQGNSAPDKSGLPSDRFSAERTGGSVSTLTIQRTQQEDSAVYLCASSLGRRGTAHNSPLHFGNGTRLTVT.

The CDR3 DNA follows: TGTGCCTGTAGGGAGATGGCCAAAAACATTCAGTACTTC. This codes for CACREMAKNIQYF. This chain uses TRBV30 with TRBJ2-4; perhaps TRBD2 as D (5 bases). V was clipped by 6 bases and J by 1 base, with 10 bases between them. The germline CDR1 and CDR2 sequences are GTSNPN and SVGIG (reference sequence). The CDR3 totals 13 residues. The variable domain in full, completed from reference TRBV30 and TRBJ2-4, reads SQTIHQWPATLVQPVGSPLSLECTVEGTSNPNLYWYRQAAGRGLQLLFYSVGIGQISSEVPQNLSASRPQDRQFILSSKKLLLSDSGFYLCACREMAKNIQYFGAGTRLSVL.

J is TRBJ2-7 and V is TRBV7-9; TRBD1 matches 7 bases. The CDR3 is made up of 14 amino acids. CDR1 SEHNR and CDR2 FQNEAQ come from the germline V gene (reference sequence). The V and J ends lost 5 bases and 2 bases, in that order; junction bases with no gene match: 6. The CDR3 spells CASSTGQRTYEQYF. CDR3 in DNA: TGTGCCAGCAGCACGGGACAGCGAACCTACGAGCAGTACTTC.

V is TRBV7-8 and J is TRBJ1-4; D call uncertain. V lost 3 bases to trimming and J lost 4 bases, with 18 bases between them. Germline V gene sequence: CDR1 SGHVS, CDR2 FQNEAQ. The CDR3 length is 17 residues. CDR3 coding DNA: TGTGCCAGCAGCTTGAACCGTGCGGTATTGGGTAATGAAAAACTGTTTTTT. It encodes CASSLNRAVLGNEKLFF.

Details on this clone: The sample holds other DNA sequences that translate to the same CDR3. CDR3 amino acids: CATSRDRVAGELFF. The DNA for the CDR3 is TGTGCCACCAGCAGAGACAGGGTTGCCGGGGAGCTGTTTTTT. The rearrangement links TRBV15 to TRBJ2-2, with D possibly TRBD1 on 5 matching bases. Between the trimmed V and J ends, which lost 0 bases and 6 bases, there was a span of 8 bases. Germline-derived CDR1 and CDR2 are LNHNV and YYDKDF (reference sequence). The length of the CDR3 is 14 residues.

This chain uses TRBV30 with TRBJ1-2, with D possibly matching TRBD1 (6 bases). Germline CDR1 is GTSNPN and CDR2 is SVGIG (reference sequence). The CDR3 is made up of 14 amino acids. The germline V and J ends were trimmed by 1 base and 5 bases, with 14 bases remaining between them. CDR3 sequence (DNA): TGTGCCTGGAGTGGAATAGGGGGAAGTTATGGCTACACCTTC. This codes for CAWSGIGGSYGYTF.

The chain employs TRBV6-1 and TRBJ1-2; no firm D call. The germline V gene has CDR1 MNHNS and CDR2 SASEGT. V was trimmed by 2 bases and J by 4 bases, leaving 5 bases between them. CDR3 length: 12 residues. The CDR3 region has the DNA TGTGCCAGCAGTGAAAGGGCCTATGGCTACACCTTC. Amino acid sequence: CASSERAYGYTF.

This chain links TRBV7-8 with TRBJ2-1; D might be TRBD2 (5 bases). CDR3 length: 13 amino acids. Trimming pared 4 bases from V and 8 bases from J, leaving 12 bases between. Germline lookup yields CDR1 SGHVS and CDR2 FQNEAQ. CDR3 coding DNA: TGTGCCAGCAGCTGGGGTAGGAGGTATGAGCAGTTCTTC. This translates into CASSWGRRYEQFF.

This chain connects TRBV29-1 to TRBJ1-1, with 7 nucleotides matching TRBD1. Germline V gene lookup returns CDR1 SQVTM and CDR2 ANQGSEA. V shed 7 bases and J 3 bases; nucleotides not matched to a gene: 5. The CDR3 has 12 residues. The CDR3 DNA follows: TGCAGCGGGGGCAGGGGGGACACTGAAGCTTTCTTT. Translating gives CSGGRGDTEAFF.